This T cell receptor beta chain was obtained from a study of blood T cell repertoires in COVID-19. Across the whole study: Sites in the United States, Italy and Spain provided acute and convalescent COVID-19 samples. T cells, B-cell-depleted T cells, or PBMCs provided the cDNA or gDNA that served as material.

As originally analysed: Researchers report that nucleated cell counts were estimated from reference gene primer amplification. Assay used: immunoSEQ multiplex PCR; TCRdb lists only in-frame clones, some missing. D and trimming were read from the DNA, whereas the V and J calls and clone size are those reported in that table. The profile shows some 86,000 clones, approximately 88% of them singletons. Germline CDR1 reads MGHRA; CDR2 reads YSYEKL. The CDR3 contains 17 residues. With 4 bases clipped from V and 0 bases from J, the junction kept 6 bases outside the gene matches. The rearrangement uses TRBV4-1 and TRBJ2-6; 7 bases fit TRBD1. This TCR came from a woman at least 80 years old with active or convalescent COVID-19. Source material: peripheral blood. The CDR3 DNA is TGCGCCAGCAGCCTGGACAGGACGAACTCTGGGGCCAACGTCCTGACTTTC. This translates into CASSLDRTNSGANVLTF.